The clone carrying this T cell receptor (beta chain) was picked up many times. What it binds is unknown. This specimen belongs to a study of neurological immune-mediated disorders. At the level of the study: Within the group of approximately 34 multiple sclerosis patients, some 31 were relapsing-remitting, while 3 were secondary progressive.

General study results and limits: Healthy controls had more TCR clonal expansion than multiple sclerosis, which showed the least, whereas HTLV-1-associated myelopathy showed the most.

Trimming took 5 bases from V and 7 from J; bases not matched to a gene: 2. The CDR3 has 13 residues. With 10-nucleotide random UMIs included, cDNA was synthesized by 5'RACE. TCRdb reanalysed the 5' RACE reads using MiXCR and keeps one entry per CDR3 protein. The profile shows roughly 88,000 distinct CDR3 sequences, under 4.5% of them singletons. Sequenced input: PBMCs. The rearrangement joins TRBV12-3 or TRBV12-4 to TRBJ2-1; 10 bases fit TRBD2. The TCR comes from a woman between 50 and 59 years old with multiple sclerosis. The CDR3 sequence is CASSTSGVNEQFF. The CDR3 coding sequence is TGTGCCAGCAGTACTAGCGGGGTAAATGAGCAGTTCTTC.